Below, 15 T cell receptor beta chains from the same sample are listed, as sequenced in a study of T cell responses to AZD1222 COVID-19 vaccine. Produced via immunoSEQ multiplex PCR; TCRdb's table is partial and in-frame only. The repertoire table contains over 130,000 clones. Sequenced material: peripheral blood. These receptors all come from an adult in good health.

The chain links TRBV19 to TRBJ1-5, with TRBD1 identical over 10 bases. CDR3 length: 16 amino acids. V lost 4 bases and J lost 8; bases outside the gene matches: 11. The germline gives CDR1 LNHDA, CDR2 SQIVND (reference sequence). CDR3 bases: TGTGCCAGTAGTAGGGCCCAGACAGGGGGCGGGAAGCCCCAGCATTTT. It specifies CASSRAQTGGGKPQHF.

The chain has TRBV5-6 and TRBJ1-3, with TRBD1 as a possible D gene (5 bases). Germline values: CDR1 SGHDT, CDR2 YYEEEE. The CDR3 is made up of 16 amino acids. V lost 1 base to trimming and J lost 2 bases, with 13 bases between them. The CDR3 coding sequence is TGTGCCAGCAGCTTGCCGAGGGGAAGTCCTGGAAACACCATATATTTT. Translation: CASSLPRGSPGNTIYF. Supplemented by reference TRBV5-6 and TRBJ1-3, the full variable domain reads DAGVTQSPTHLIKTRGQQVTLRCSPKSGHDTVSWYQQALGQGPQFIFQYYEEEERQRGNFPDRFSGHQFPNYSSELNVNALLLGDSALYLCASSLPRGSPGNTIYFGEGSWLTVV.

The chain uses TRBV4-2 and TRBJ2-3; 9 nucleotides align to TRBD2. The CDR3 sequence is 17 residues long. V trimming: 1 base; J trimming: 6 bases; junction bases outside the gene matches: 11. Germline CDR1 and CDR2: LGHNA and YNFKEQ. As DNA, the CDR3 is TGTGCCAGCAGCCAAGGGGCAGCGGGGGGCCTCGGGGATACGCAGTATTTT. This codes for CASSQGAAGGLGDTQYF.

This chain links TRBV6-2 or TRBV6-3 with TRBJ2-1; the D gene is possibly TRBD2 (5 bases). Germline V gene sequence: CDR1 MNHEY, CDR2 SVGEGT. Trimming left V 3 bases short and J 5 bases short, with 14 bases between. The length of the CDR3 is 15 residues. CDR3 sequence reads: CASSYRDFGDNEQFF. CDR3 sequence (DNA): TGTGCCAGCAGTTATAGGGATTTCGGGGACAATGAGCAGTTCTTC.

The chain employs TRBV6-5 and TRBJ1-4; tentatively, D is TRBD1 (5 bases). V was pared by 8 bases and J by 9 bases, with 22 bases between. The CDR3 has 15 residues. Germline-derived CDR1 and CDR2 are MNHEY and SVGAGI. CDR3 DNA: TGTGCCAGCCATATGGGAGGGCAGGGAAGGCAAAAACTGTTTTTT. Amino acids: CASHMGGQGRQKLFF.

The chain joins TRBV20-1 to TRBJ1-3, with 8 positions matching TRBD1. In germline, CDR1 is DFQATT, CDR2 SNEGSKA (reference sequence). V was pared by 3 bases and J by 2 bases, with 6 bases of the junction left unmatched. The CDR3 spans 15 residues. The CDR3 DNA sequence: TGCAGTGCTAGTCAGGGGGCGAGCGCTGGAAACACCATATATTTT. This sequence encodes CSASQGASAGNTIYF.

The chain recombines TRBV3-1 (or the pseudogene TRBV3-2) with TRBJ2-5, with TRBD1 as a possible D gene (6 bases). Germline values: CDR1 LGHDT, CDR2 YNNKEL (reference sequence). The CDR3 sequence is 14 residues long. V gave up 1 base and J gave up 1 base, with 7 bases separating them. CDR3 nucleotide sequence: TGTGCCAGCAGCCAAGTACAGGGCCAAGAGACCCAGTACTTC. Translation: CASSQVQGQETQYF.

The genes are TRBV27 and TRBJ2-7; TRBD1 aligns across 8 bases. Germline trimming cut 6 bases from V and 6 bases from J; bases unmatched to any gene: 13. CDR1 is MNHEY and CDR2 is SMNVEV in the germline V gene (reference sequence). The CDR3 length is 15 residues. The CDR3 bases are TGTGCCAGCAGCTATTCGAGGCAGGGGGCTGCCGAGCAGTACTTC. Amino acids: CASSYSRQGAAEQYF.

The chain links TRBV2 to TRBJ2-7; 7 nucleotides agree with TRBD1. This CDR3 has 13 amino acids. With 7 bases clipped from V and 5 bases from J, the junction kept 8 bases outside the gene matches. The germline V gene encodes CDR1 SNHLY and CDR2 FYNNEI. The CDR3 DNA reads as TGTGCCAGCAAAAGGGACAGTGTCGACGAGCAGTACTTC. Encoded protein: CASKRDSVDEQYF.

This chain links TRBV21-1 with TRBJ2-7; the table's D call of TRBD2 was not tested on the DNA. TRBV21-1 represents a pseudogene. The CDR3 runs to 15 residues. In nucleotides, the CDR3 is TGTGCCAGCAGCAAGTTCCGCGCCTTAGCCTACGAGCAGTACTTC. Translating gives CASSKFRALAYEQYF.

The chain recombines TRBV2 with TRBJ2-3, with a possible D match to TRBD2 (7 bases). Germline V CDR1 and CDR2: SNHLY, FYNNEI. CDR3 size: 15 residues. Trimming took off 3 bases at V and 5 bases at J, with 15 bases between the two ends. CDR3 DNA sequence: TGTGCCAGCAGTGATTGGGGGGGCCCGGGAGATACGCAGTATTTT. Amino acid sequence: CASSDWGGPGDTQYF.

The genes are TRBV27 and TRBJ1-2; TRBD1 might be the D (5 bases). This CDR3 contains 14 residues. The ends were cut back, 4 bases at V and 2 bases at J, with 11 bases in the middle. Germline V lookup: CDR1 MNHEY, CDR2 SMNVEV (reference sequence). CDR3 region: CASSSPTANYGYTF. Written as DNA, the CDR3 is TGTGCCAGCAGTTCCCCGACAGCAAACTATGGCTACACCTTC.

The V gene is TRBV2, the J gene TRBJ2-7, with 10 bases lining up with TRBD1. The CDR3 spans 14 residues. Per the germline V gene, CDR1 is SNHLY and CDR2 is FYNNEI. V trimming: 6 bases; J trimming: 6 bases; junction bases outside the gene matches: 8. CDR3: CASSQDRGIGEQYF. The CDR3 region has the DNA TGTGCCAGCAGCCAGGACAGGGGGATCGGCGAGCAGTACTTC.

The chain is built from TRBV6-6 and TRBJ1-2; 9 bases are a match to TRBD1. The CDR3 has 15 residues. The junction had 6 bases not matched to a gene; V was cut back by 2 bases and J by 5 bases. Per germline, CDR1 MNHNY and CDR2 SVGAGI (reference sequence). The CDR3 sequence is CASSYGGQGFYGYTF. For the CDR3, the DNA is TGTGCCAGCAGTTACGGGGGACAGGGATTTTATGGCTACACCTTC.

The chain combines TRBV28 with TRBJ1-3; D is undetermined. The CDR3 contains 17 residues. Germline CDR1 MDHEN, CDR2 SYDVKM. With 2 bases removed from V and 0 bases from J, the gap between germline ends came to 14 bases. The DNA of the CDR3 is TGTGCCAGCAGTTTACTTCGGAGTTCCCCCTCTGGAAACACCATATATTTT. Protein: CASSLLRSSPSGNTIYF.